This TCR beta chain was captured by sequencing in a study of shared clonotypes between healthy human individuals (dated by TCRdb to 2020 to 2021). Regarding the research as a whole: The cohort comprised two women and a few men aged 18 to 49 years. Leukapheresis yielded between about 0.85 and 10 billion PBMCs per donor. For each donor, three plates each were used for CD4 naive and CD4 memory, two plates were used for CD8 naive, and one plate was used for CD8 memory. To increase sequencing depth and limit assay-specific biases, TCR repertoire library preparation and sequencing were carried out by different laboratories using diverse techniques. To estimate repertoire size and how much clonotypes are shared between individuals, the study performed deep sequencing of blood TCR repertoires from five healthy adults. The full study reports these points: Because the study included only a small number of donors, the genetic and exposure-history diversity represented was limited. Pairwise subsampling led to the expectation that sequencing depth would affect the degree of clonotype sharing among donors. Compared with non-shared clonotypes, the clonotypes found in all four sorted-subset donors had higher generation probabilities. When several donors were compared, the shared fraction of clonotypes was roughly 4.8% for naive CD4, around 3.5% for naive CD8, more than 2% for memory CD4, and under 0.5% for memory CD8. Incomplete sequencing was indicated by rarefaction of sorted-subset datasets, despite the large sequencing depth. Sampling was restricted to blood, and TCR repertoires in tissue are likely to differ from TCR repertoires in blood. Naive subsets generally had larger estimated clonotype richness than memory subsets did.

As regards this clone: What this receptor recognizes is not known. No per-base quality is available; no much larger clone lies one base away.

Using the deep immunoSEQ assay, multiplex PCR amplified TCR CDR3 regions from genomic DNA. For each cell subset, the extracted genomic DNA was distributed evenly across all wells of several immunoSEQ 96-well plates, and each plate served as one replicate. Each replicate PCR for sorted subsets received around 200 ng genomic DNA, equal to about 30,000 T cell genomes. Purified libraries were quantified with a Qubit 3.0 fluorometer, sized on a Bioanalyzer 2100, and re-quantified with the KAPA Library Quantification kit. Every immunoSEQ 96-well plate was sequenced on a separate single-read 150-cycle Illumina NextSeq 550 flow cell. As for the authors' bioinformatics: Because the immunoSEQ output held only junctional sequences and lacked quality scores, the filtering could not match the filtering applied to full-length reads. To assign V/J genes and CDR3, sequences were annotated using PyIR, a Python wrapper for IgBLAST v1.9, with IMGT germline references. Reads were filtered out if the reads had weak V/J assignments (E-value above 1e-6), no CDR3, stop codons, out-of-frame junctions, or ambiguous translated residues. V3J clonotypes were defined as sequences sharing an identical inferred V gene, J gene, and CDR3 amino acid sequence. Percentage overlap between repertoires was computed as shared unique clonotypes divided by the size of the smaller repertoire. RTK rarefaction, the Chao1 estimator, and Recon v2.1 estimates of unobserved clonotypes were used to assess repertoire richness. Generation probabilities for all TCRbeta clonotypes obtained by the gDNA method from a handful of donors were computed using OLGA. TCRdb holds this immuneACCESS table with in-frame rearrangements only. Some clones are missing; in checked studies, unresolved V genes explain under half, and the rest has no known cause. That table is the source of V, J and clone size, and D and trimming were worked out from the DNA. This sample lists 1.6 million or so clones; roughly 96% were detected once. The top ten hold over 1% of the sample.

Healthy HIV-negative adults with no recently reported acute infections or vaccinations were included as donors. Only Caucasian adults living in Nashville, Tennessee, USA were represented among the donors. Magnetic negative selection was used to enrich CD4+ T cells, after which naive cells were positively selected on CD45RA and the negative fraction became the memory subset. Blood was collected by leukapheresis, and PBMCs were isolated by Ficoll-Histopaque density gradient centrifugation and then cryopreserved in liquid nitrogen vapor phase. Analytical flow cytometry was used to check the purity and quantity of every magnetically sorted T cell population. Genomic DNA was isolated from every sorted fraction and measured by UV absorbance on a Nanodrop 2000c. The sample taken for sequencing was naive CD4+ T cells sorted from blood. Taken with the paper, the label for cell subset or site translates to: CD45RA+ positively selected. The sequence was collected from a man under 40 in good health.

The nucleotide sequence is given as TGTGCCAGCAGCTTCGGACAGGGAAAAGAGACCCAGTACTTC. Translated, this gives CASSFGQGKETQYF. The V and J segments used are TRBV9 and TRBJ2-5; TRBD1 fits 8 bases in the junction. The CDR3 has 14 amino acids, counting the end cysteine and phenylalanine. Of the read, only the CDR3 DNA is kept; its 42 bases are in frame from base 1. CDR1 and CDR2 were assigned from the germline V gene as SGDLS and YYNGEE. The germline V and J ends show losses of 4 bases and 3 bases respectively, and no gene match explains 5 bases of the junction.